This T cell receptor beta chain was sequenced during a study of cytomegalovirus exposure and HLA in healthy donors. Germline V gene sequence: CDR1 WNHNN, CDR2 SYGVQD (reference sequence). J lost 0 bases, V lost 0 bases, and 5 bases had no gene match. This CDR3 spans 17 amino acids. Researchers ran the PCR with 60 Vbeta and 13 Jbeta primers. Only in-frame clones appear in the TCRdb table, and some are missing; sequencing was by immunoSEQ multiplex PCR. The sample lists 200,000 to 250,000 clones; roughly 91% were seen once. The sequence came from a woman under 30 in good health and CMV-seronegative. The sequenced sample was PBMCs. The chain links TRBV10-1 to TRBJ2-4; 7 nucleotides match TRBD1. DNA of the CDR3: TGCGCCAGCAGTGAGTCGGGGACAGCCTTAGCCAAAAACATTCAGTACTTC. The encoded protein is CASSESGTALAKNIQYF.